Shown below are 26 T cell receptor beta chains from a single sample sequenced in a study of T cell repertoires in cytomegalovirus infection. TCRdb analysed the reads with MiXCR anew, one entry per CDR3 protein. The repertoire has approximately 500,000 distinct CDR3 sequences, approximately 17% of them found once; the top ten carry more than 20%. The source material was CD8+ T cells from PBMCs. The source of these receptors is a human donor in good health (CMV status not recorded). Some clones in this sample may be carry-over from other donors' samples.

This clonotype was observed at least ten times. This rearrangement joins TRBV4-2 to TRBJ2-7; D not resolved. V lost 0 bases, J lost 3 bases, and 12 bases lay in between. In germline, CDR1 is LGHNA, CDR2 YNFKEQ. The CDR3 runs to 15 residues. The CDR3 loop reads CASSQDPSPNYEQYF. CDR3 bases: TGTGCCAGCAGCCAAGACCCATCCCCAAACTACGAGCAGTACTTC.

This clonotype was recorded many times. The genes are TRBV5-6 and TRBJ2-1; TRBD1 agrees at 10 bases. Trimming removed 5 bases from V and 1 base from J; junction bases left unmatched: 6. This CDR3 has 16 residues. From germline, CDR1 is SGHDT and CDR2 YYEEEE. In nucleotides, the CDR3 is TGTGCCAGCAGTCCCGACAGGGGGCTGTCCTACAATGAGCAGTTCTTC. Its translation is CASSPDRGLSYNEQFF.

The V call is TRBV28, the J call TRBJ2-2; no firm D call. Germline V gene data show CDR1 as MDHEN and CDR2 as SYDVKM. With 0 bases removed from V and 0 bases from J, the gap between germline ends came to 5 bases. The CDR3 totals 15 residues. This CDR3 is CASSLWRSNTGELFF. The CDR3 region has the DNA TGTGCCAGCAGTTTATGGAGATCGAACACCGGGGAGCTGTTTTTT.

The J gene is TRBJ1-3, the V gene TRBV6-5; unclear D gene. The germline V gene encodes CDR1 MNHEY and CDR2 SVGAGI. This CDR3 has 15 amino acids. The germline V and J ends were trimmed by 0 bases and 0 bases, with 6 bases remaining between them. CDR3 protein: CASSYSTYSGNTIYF. CDR3 coding DNA: TGTGCCAGCAGTTACTCGACGTACTCTGGAAACACCATATATTTT.

At least ten counts were recorded for this clonotype. The V and J genes are TRBV7-9 and TRBJ1-1; D remains unclear. Trimming stripped 7 bases from V and 1 base from J, with 7 bases between. Germline V CDR1 and CDR2: SEHNR, FQNEAQ (reference sequence). This CDR3 is built from 12 residues. CDR3 nucleotides: TGTGCCAGCACCCAGGAGAACACTGAAGCTTTCTTT. Translated: CASTQENTEAFF.

The chain employs TRBV20-1 and TRBJ1-1, with 7 bases fitting TRBD1. The J segment lost 1 base and the V segment lost 5 bases, leaving 1 base of the junction unmatched. CDR1 and CDR2 (germline): DFQATT, SNEGSKA (reference sequence). The CDR3 covers 12 residues. CDR3 nucleotide sequence: TGCAGTGCTCGACAGGGGAACACTGAAGCTTTCTTT. It is translated as CSARQGNTEAFF.

This clonotype was found many times. The rearrangement joins TRBV2 to TRBJ1-6, with 11 bases lining up with TRBD1. Germline V gives CDR1 SNHLY, CDR2 FYNNEI. CDR3 length: 16 residues. The trim removed 6 bases at V and 8 bases at J, leaving 9 bases unmatched. The CDR3 protein is CASRAPLDRGHSPLHF. CDR3 DNA sequence: TGTGCCAGCAGGGCACCTCTGGACAGGGGGCATTCACCCCTCCACTTT.

This clonotype was picked up many times. This chain connects TRBV7-9 to TRBJ2-1, with a weak D call TRBD2 (5 bases). Germline V CDR1 and CDR2: SEHNR, FQNEAQ (reference sequence). The CDR3 covers 14 residues. V was clipped by 4 bases and J by 6 bases, with 13 bases between them. CDR3 in amino acids: CASSSRTGGNEQFF. The CDR3 DNA reads as TGTGCCAGCAGCTCCCGGACTGGCGGCAATGAGCAGTTCTTC.

This clonotype was seen ten or more times. The V and J genes are TRBV12-5 and TRBJ2-2, with TRBD2 matching 10 bases. Losses at the gene ends were 2 bases for V and 4 bases for J; bases not matched to a gene: 7. The CDR3 totals 17 residues. The germline gives CDR1 LGHNT, CDR2 FRNRAP. The CDR3 DNA reads TGTGCTAGTGGTTTGACGGGGTTAGCGGGAGGCACCGGGGAGCTGTTTTTT. This gives the protein CASGLTGLAGGTGELFF.

The table lists this clonotype with many counts. Germline and junction disagree at one end, which may indicate a read error. This chain's CDR3 is CASSSGTIGPDPLEQFF. DNA for the CDR3: TGTGCTAGCAGCAGCGGGACAATCGGACCCGACCCCTTGGAGCAGTTCTTC. The chain couples TRBV7-7 to TRBJ2-1, with D possibly being TRBD2 (7 bases). The CDR3 is 17 residues long. Germline loops: CDR1 SSHAT, CDR2 FNYEAQ (reference sequence).

Notes on this clonotype: This may be a read error: a much more frequent sequence differs by one nucleotide. The rearrangement uses TRBV7-3 and TRBJ2-2; D is unclear. Between the trimmed V and J ends, which lost 2 bases and 6 bases, there was a span of 13 bases. The CDR3 sequence is 15 residues long. The germline CDR1 and CDR2 sequences are SGHTA and FQGTGA. CDR3 protein: CASSLSGPSSGELFF. As DNA, the CDR3 is TGTGCCAGCAGCTTATCCGGGCCCTCCTCCGGGGAGCTGTTTTTT. Variable domain in full (rest from reference TRBV7-3 and TRBJ2-2): GAGVSQTPSNKVTEKGKYVELRCDPISGHTALYWYRQSLGQGPEFLIYFQGTGAADDSGLPNDRFFAVRPEGSVSTLKIQRTERGDSAVYLCASSLSGPSSGELFFGEGSRLTVL.

This clonotype was seen at least ten times. The chain joins TRBV28 to TRBJ2-3, with TRBD2 identical over 10 bases. CDR3 size: 17 residues. The germline gives CDR1 MDHEN, CDR2 SYDVKM. Trimming took 2 bases from V and 2 from J; bases not matched to a gene: 7. The CDR3 loop reads CASSLRSGGAPTDTQYF. The CDR3 nucleotides are TGTGCCAGCAGTTTACGGAGCGGGGGGGCGCCCACAGATACGCAGTATTTT.

In its sample, this clonotype was seen many times. This chain connects TRBV9 to TRBJ2-6; D remains unclear. Between the trimmed V and J ends, which lost 5 bases and 0 bases, there was a span of 3 bases. CDR1 and CDR2 (germline): SGDLS, YYNGEE. CDR3 length equals 13 residues. CDR3 sequence (DNA): TGTGCCAGCAGTGTCTCTGGGGCCAACGTCCTGACTTTC. This translates into CASSVSGANVLTF.

Ten or more counts support this clonotype. The gene calls are TRBV7-9 and TRBJ2-7; no definite D call. Germline loops: CDR1 SEHNR, CDR2 FQNEAQ (reference sequence). This CDR3 is built from 13 residues. V dropped 4 bases and J dropped 2 bases, with 9 bases sitting between them. Here the CDR3 DNA reads TGTGCCAGCAGCTCGGGTCGGCCCTACGAGCAGTACTTC. Encoded protein: CASSSGRPYEQYF.

The V and J genes are TRBV4-1 and TRBJ1-1; unclear D gene. Germline lookup yields CDR1 MGHRA and CDR2 YSYEKL. The V and J ends lost 0 bases and 3 bases respectively, with 11 bases between them. The CDR3 has 15 amino acids. CDR3 in amino acids: CASSQEHRGYTEAFF. The DNA of the CDR3 is TGCGCCAGCAGCCAAGAGCACCGAGGGTACACTGAAGCTTTCTTT.

This clonotype was counted at least ten times. V and J are TRBV7-6 and TRBJ2-3, with 12 bases lining up with TRBD2. There are 16 residues in the CDR3. V was clipped by 6 bases and J by 4 bases; unmatched bases: 8. Per the germline V gene, CDR1 is SGHVS and CDR2 is FNYEAQ. CDR3 bases: TGTGCCAGCAGTACTGGACTAGCGGGATTGGCAGATACGCAGTATTTT. Translation gives CASSTGLAGLADTQYF.

This clonotype was seen repeatedly, ten times or more. The V and J genes are TRBV7-9 and TRBJ1-2; tentatively, D is TRBD1 (5 bases). CDR1 and CDR2 from the germline V gene are SEHNR and FQNEAQ (reference sequence). V lost 5 bases and J 6 bases, leaving 19 bases between the germline ends. This CDR3 contains 15 residues. The CDR3 loop is CASSQAGVREDGYTF. The CDR3 DNA follows: TGTGCCAGCAGCCAAGCGGGGGTAAGGGAAGATGGCTACACCTTC.

At least ten counts were recorded for this clonotype. The V and J genes are TRBV12-3 or TRBV12-4 and TRBJ2-7; TRBD2 is a possible D gene (6 bases). The length of the CDR3 is 15 residues. V lost 1 base to trimming and J lost 3 bases, with 13 bases between them. In DNA, the CDR3 is TGTGCCAGCAGTTTAGGACGCGGGGTCAACTACGAGCAGTACTTC. Translation gives CASSLGRGVNYEQYF.

The table lists this clonotype with many counts. The V gene is TRBV7-2, the J gene TRBJ2-2; no firm D call. The CDR3 runs 13 residues. CDR1 is SGHTA, CDR2 FQGNSA, per germline. The V and J ends lost 2 bases and 3 bases respectively, with 4 bases between them. The CDR3 nucleotides read TGTGCCAGCAGCTTAAAGGACACCGGGGAGCTGTTTTTT. Translating gives CASSLKDTGELFF.

In this sample, this clonotype turned up a few times. The chain employs TRBV24-1 and TRBJ2-7; tentatively, D is TRBD1 or TRBD2 (5 bases each). Germline V gene data show CDR1 as KGHDR and CDR2 as SFDVKD. This CDR3 is built from 16 residues. V shed 4 bases and J shed 0 bases, with 15 bases lying between them. This chain's CDR3 is CATSDPGTDNSYEQYF. CDR3 coding DNA: TGTGCCACCAGTGACCCCGGGACGGATAACTCCTACGAGCAGTACTTC.

This clonotype was seen more than once but under ten times. V and J are TRBV29-1 and TRBJ1-1; D is possibly TRBD1 (6 bases). The germline V gene has CDR1 SQVTM and CDR2 ANQGSEA. Trimming stripped 4 bases from V and 4 bases from J, with 19 bases between. This CDR3 comprises 15 residues. The CDR3 sequence is CSVGGLQGRGTEAFF. CDR3 bases: TGCAGCGTTGGGGGACTACAGGGAAGGGGCACTGAAGCTTTCTTT.

This clonotype occurred a few times. J is TRBJ1-4 and V is TRBV5-5, with TRBD1 matching 9 bases. This CDR3 is built from 20 residues. Trimming cost V 4 bases and J 2 bases; bases outside gene matches: 18. Germline V gene data show CDR1 as SGHKS and CDR2 as YYEKEE (reference sequence). In DNA form, the CDR3 reads TGTGCCAGCAGCCGCCGTTCTTTAACAGGGGGCGCGGGGACTAATGAAAAACTGTTTTTT. Protein product: CASSRRSLTGGAGTNEKLFF.

This clonotype was detected ten times or more. V usage is TRBV27 and J usage is TRBJ2-7; TRBD1 aligns across 9 bases. Germline lookup yields CDR1 MNHEY and CDR2 SMNVEV (reference sequence). This CDR3 comprises 15 residues. Trimming at V came to 4 bases and at J to 2 bases, leaving 6 bases not matched to a gene. The CDR3 region is CASSSFRDRAYEQYF. The CDR3 bases are TGTGCCAGCAGTTCTTTCCGGGACAGGGCCTACGAGCAGTACTTC.

A note on this clonotype: In this CDR3 the conserved last residue, phenylalanine or tryptophan, is missing, so a read error is likely. V and J are TRBV7-4 and TRBJ2-5; TRBD1 matches 10 bases. CDR1 and CDR2 from the germline V gene are SGHVT and SQSDAQ. The CDR3 spans 19 residues. Germline trimming cut 4 bases from V and 9 bases from J; bases unmatched to any gene: 23. The CDR3, as DNA: TGTGCCAGCAGCTCCTTACCGGGGGGACAGGGGAGTAGGCTAAGGTCCCAGTACTTA. Translated, it gives CASSSLPGGQGSRLRSQYL.

This clonotype was counted a few times. The chain joins TRBV27 to TRBJ2-7, with TRBD1 matching over 8 bases. Germline CDR1 MNHEY, CDR2 SMNVEV (reference sequence). Trimming at V came to 4 bases and at J to 3 bases, leaving 11 bases not matched to a gene. This CDR3 is 16 amino acids long. The CDR3: CASSSSQPGTGYEQYF. In DNA form, the CDR3 reads TGTGCCAGCAGTTCCTCTCAGCCCGGGACAGGCTACGAGCAGTACTTC.

This clonotype occurred many times. V and J are TRBV19 and TRBJ1-1; the match to TRBD1 covers 7 bases. Germline CDR1 reads LNHDA; CDR2 reads SQIVND (reference sequence). The CDR3 length is 15 residues. V lost 3 bases, J lost 7 bases, and 11 bases stayed unmatched. CDR3 sequence reads: CASSMRGPRGIEAFF. CDR3 nucleotides: TGTGCCAGTAGTATGAGGGGGCCCAGGGGGATTGAAGCTTTCTTT.